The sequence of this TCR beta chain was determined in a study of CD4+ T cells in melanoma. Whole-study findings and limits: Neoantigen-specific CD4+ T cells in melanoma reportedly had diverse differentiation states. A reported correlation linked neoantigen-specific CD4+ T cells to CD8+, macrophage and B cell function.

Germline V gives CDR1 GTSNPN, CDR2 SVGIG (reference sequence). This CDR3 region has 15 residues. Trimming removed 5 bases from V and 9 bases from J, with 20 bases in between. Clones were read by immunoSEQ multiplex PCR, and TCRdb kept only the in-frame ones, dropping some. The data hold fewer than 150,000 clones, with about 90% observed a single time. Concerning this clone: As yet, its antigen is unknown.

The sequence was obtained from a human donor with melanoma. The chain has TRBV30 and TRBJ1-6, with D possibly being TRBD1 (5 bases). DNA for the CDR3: TGTGCCTGGGCGCCAGGGATTTTGTCGGGTTCACCCCTCCACTTT. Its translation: CAWAPGILSGSPLHF. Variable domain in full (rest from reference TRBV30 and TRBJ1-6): SQTIHQWPATLVQPVGSPLSLECTVEGTSNPNLYWYRQAAGRGLQLLFYSVGIGQISSEVPQNLSASRPQDRQFILSSKKLLLSDSGFYLCAWAPGILSGSPLHFGNGTRLTVT.